The clone carrying this T cell receptor (beta chain) was observed a few times. The data belong to a study of blood T cell repertoires in COVID-19. Overall study context: The study drew acute and convalescent COVID-19 samples from the United States, Italy and Spain. From T cells, B-cell-depleted T cells, or PBMCs came the material, which was cDNA or gDNA.

In the source study's methods: The authors estimated nucleated cell counts from reference gene primer amplification. Produced via immunoSEQ multiplex PCR; TCRdb's table is partial and in-frame only. For V, J and clone size, that table is used; D and trimming come from the DNA. Of approximately 200,000 clones listed, about 83% are singletons. CDR1 and CDR2 from the germline V gene are MNHNY and SVGAGI (reference sequence). CDR3 length: 12 residues. V shed 4 bases, J shed 5 bases, and the junction held 1 base outside the gene matches. This sequence originates from a man between 60 and 70 years old who had recovered from COVID-19. The J gene is TRBJ2-7, the V gene TRBV6-6; TRBD1 agrees at 8 bases. Specimen: peripheral blood. Here the CDR3 reads CASSLTGDEQYF. The CDR3, as DNA: TGTGCCAGCAGTTTGACAGGGGACGAGCAGTACTTC.